These 17 T cell receptor beta chains share one sample of origin, sequenced in a study of resident and recirculating memory T cells in vitiligo. The table came from immunoSEQ multiplex PCR; TCRdb's copy has only in-frame clones and leaves some out. The sample records 70,000 to 85,000 clones, just over 90% being singletons. The specimen sequenced was blood. The receptors were sampled from a male donor with vitiligo.

The chain recombines TRBV4-2 with TRBJ2-7, with D possibly being TRBD2 (6 bases). Per the germline V gene, CDR1 is LGHNA and CDR2 is YNFKEQ. Trimming took off 0 bases at V and 7 bases at J, with 13 bases between the two ends. CDR3 size: 14 residues. CDR3 loop: CASSQDRRVGEQYF. Here the CDR3 DNA reads TGTGCCAGCAGCCAAGATAGGAGGGTAGGGGAGCAGTACTTC.

As DNA, the CDR3 is TGTGCCAGCAGCGTAGGGGGCGCGAACACCGGGGAGCTGTTTTTT. Its protein product is CASSVGGANTGELFF. The rearrangement uses TRBV9 and TRBJ2-2, with D perhaps TRBD1 (5 bases). The CDR3 sequence is 15 residues long. Deletions cut 0 bases from V and 0 bases from J, with 6 bases between. Germline CDR1 reads SGDLS; CDR2 reads YYNGEE.

The rearrangement uses TRBV27 and TRBJ2-7; 7 nucleotides align to TRBD2. The V and J ends lost 2 bases and 3 bases, in that order; junction bases with no gene match: 1. This CDR3 is built from 13 residues. Germline V lookup: CDR1 MNHEY, CDR2 SMNVEV (reference sequence). The CDR3 nucleotides read TGTGCCAGCAGTTTAGCGGGGGTCTACGAGCAGTACTTC. Protein product: CASSLAGVYEQYF.

The rearrangement uses TRBV4-3 and TRBJ2-2; 9 positions match TRBD1. The CDR3 is made up of 17 amino acids. Losses at the gene ends were 4 bases for V and 4 bases for J; bases not matched to a gene: 10. The germline gives CDR1 LGHNA, CDR2 YSLEER. As DNA, the CDR3 is TGCGCCAGCAGCCCCAGTCTCGACAGGGGGAGCACCGGGGAGCTGTTTTTT. Amino acids: CASSPSLDRGSTGELFF.

The rearrangement joins TRBV6-5 to TRBJ1-1; D may be TRBD1 (5 bases). Germline-derived CDR1 and CDR2 are MNHEY and SVGAGI. The CDR3 is 15 residues long. The germline V and J ends were trimmed by 2 bases and 0 bases, with 10 bases remaining between them. CDR3 amino acids: CASSYIGQLNTEAFF. The CDR3 DNA is TGTGCCAGCAGTTACATTGGACAATTGAACACTGAAGCTTTCTTT.

The chain couples TRBV6-6 to TRBJ1-2, with a weak D call TRBD1 (6 bases). From germline, CDR1 is MNHNY and CDR2 SVGAGI (reference sequence). CDR3 size: 14 residues. V dropped 2 bases and J dropped 3 bases, with 10 bases sitting between them. As DNA, the CDR3 is TGTGCCAGCAGTTACGGGGGCGCGGACTATGGCTACACCTTC. The encoded protein is CASSYGGADYGYTF.

The gene calls are TRBV4-3 and TRBJ2-3; 9 bases line up with TRBD2. V trimming: 3 bases; J trimming: 2 bases; junction bases outside the gene matches: 6. This CDR3 spans 16 amino acids. Germline CDR1 LGHNA, CDR2 YSLEER. CDR3 DNA sequence: TGCGCCAGCAGCCAGGAGCTAGCGGGAATCACAGATACGCAGTATTTT. It yields the protein CASSQELAGITDTQYF.

The chain joins TRBV4-3 to TRBJ1-3, with TRBD1 as a possible D gene (6 bases). Trimming stripped 1 base from V and 0 bases from J, with 16 bases between. The CDR3 extends over 18 amino acids. The germline CDR1 and CDR2 sequences are LGHNA and YSLEER. The CDR3 protein is CASSQGTVLIHSGNTIYF. The CDR3 region has the DNA TGCGCCAGCAGCCAAGGGACAGTATTGATTCACTCTGGAAACACCATATATTTT.

The chain combines TRBV4-2 with TRBJ2-7; D perhaps matches TRBD2 (5 bases). CDR3 length equals 15 residues. The germline gives CDR1 LGHNA, CDR2 YNFKEQ. Trimming cost V 1 base and J 0 bases, with 10 bases left between them. The CDR3 loop reads CASSQASGDSYEQYF. CDR3 sequence (DNA): TGTGCCAGCAGCCAAGCAAGCGGAGACTCCTACGAGCAGTACTTC.

V usage is TRBV6-5 and J usage is TRBJ1-1, with 10 bases aligning to TRBD1. The V and J ends lost 0 bases and 4 bases, in that order; junction bases with no gene match: 2. Germline V gene data show CDR1 as MNHEY and CDR2 as SVGAGI. The CDR3 totals 15 residues. DNA of the CDR3: TGTGCCAGCAGTTACTCTCGGACAGGGGGCACTGAAGCTTTCTTT. Protein: CASSYSRTGGTEAFF.

The chain couples TRBV30 to TRBJ2-7, with 7 bases fitting TRBD1. The CDR3 has 14 amino acids. J gave up 2 bases and V 0 bases, and 4 bases lay outside the gene matches. Looked up from germline, CDR1 is GTSNPN and CDR2 is SVGIG (reference sequence). The CDR3 loop reads CAWSVQGTAYEQYF. The CDR3 coding sequence is TGTGCCTGGAGTGTACAAGGGACAGCCTACGAGCAGTACTTC.

The V call is TRBV5-1, the J call TRBJ1-3; the D is unclear. CDR3 size: 13 residues. The germline V and J ends were trimmed by 7 bases and 0 bases, with 8 bases remaining between them. Germline CDR1 and CDR2: SGHRS and YFSETQ. The CDR3 bases are TGCGCCAGCGGTTCGGGCTCTGGAAACACCATATATTTT. It specifies CASGSGSGNTIYF. The full variable domain, its missing parts supplied by reference TRBV5-1 and TRBJ1-3, is KAGVTQTPRYLIKTRGQQVTLSCSPISGHRSVSWYQQTPGQGLQFLFEYFSETQRNKGNFPGRFSGRQFSNSRSEMNVSTLELGDSALYLCASGSGSGNTIYFGEGSWLTVV.

The chain combines TRBV27 with TRBJ2-7, with D unclear. CDR1 and CDR2 from the germline V gene are MNHEY and SMNVEV (reference sequence). This CDR3 spans 15 amino acids. V dropped 4 bases and J dropped 5 bases, with 18 bases sitting between them. CDR3 amino acids: CASSSLGTRQDEQYF. CDR3 nucleotides: TGTGCCAGCAGTTCCTTGGGCACAAGGCAGGACGAGCAGTACTTC.

Concerning this clone: A read error may account for a junction end that differs from germline. V gene TRBV7-7 combines with J gene TRBJ2-5; D perhaps matches TRBD1 (5 bases). Germline CDR1 SSHAT, CDR2 FNYEAQ (reference sequence). CDR3 length: 14 residues. The CDR3 reads CASSPPGYQETQYF. In DNA form, the CDR3 reads TGTGCTAGCAGCCCTCCAGGGTACCAAGAGACCCAGTACTTC.

This sequence joins TRBV9 and TRBJ1-1; D is unclear. The germline V gene encodes CDR1 SGDLS and CDR2 YYNGEE. V lost 0 bases to trimming and J lost 4 bases, with 7 bases between them. The CDR3 has 13 residues. The CDR3 loop reads CASSVGFGTEAFF. The CDR3 nucleotides read TGTGCCAGCAGCGTAGGGTTCGGCACTGAAGCTTTCTTT.

The V gene is TRBV28, the J gene TRBJ1-5; the D is unclear. CDR3 length equals 12 residues. Germline assignment: CDR1 MDHEN and CDR2 SYDVKM. V gave up 6 bases and J gave up 6 bases, with 9 bases separating them. CDR3 sequence: CASRGLSQPQHF. DNA of the CDR3: TGTGCCAGCAGGGGCCTAAGTCAGCCCCAGCATTTT.

The CDR3 DNA follows: TGTGCCAGCAGCTTAGCTACCTCGGGGGGGAAGCAGTTCTTC. Translated, it gives CASSLATSGGKQFF. The V and J genes are TRBV7-6 and TRBJ2-1, with TRBD2 matching 8 bases. The CDR3 covers 14 residues. Germline CDR1 SGHVS, CDR2 FNYEAQ. V shed 0 bases and J 11 bases; nucleotides not matched to a gene: 6.